Below are 15 T cell receptor beta chains sequenced from a single sample in a study of tumor-infiltrating lymphocytes in primary liver carcinoma (TCRdb year 2017). Data came from an Illumina HiSeq 2500. Starting from approximately 500 ng total RNA, TCRbeta-specific cDNA was produced by reverse transcription with a constant-region primer and ProtoScript II reverse transcriptase. The TCRbeta libraries were prepared through three rounds of nested multiplex PCR following a slightly modified ARM-PCR procedure. The first two PCR rounds used multiplex TRBV1-TRBV30 forward primers with a Cbeta reverse primer, each for roughly 10 cycles. The raw public reads went through TCRdb reprocessing: fastp at Q25, MiXCR clone calling, in-frame beta chains kept. Every distinct CDR3 protein forms one entry, paired with its most common genes and DNA. Recorded for this sample are approximately 340,000 distinct CDR3 sequences; about 65% of them occurred a single time. The top ten constitute approximately 5.9% of the sample.

Blood RNA was extracted from unsorted whole blood using TRIzol reagent, and germline DNA was obtained with the DNeasy Blood & Tissue kit. The specimen was peripheral blood. Receptors originate from a man aged 40-49 years with primary liver carcinoma and hepatitis B virus infection.

This clonotype is medium-sized by share. This rearrangement joins TRBV11-2 to TRBJ2-7; tentatively, D is TRBD2 (5 bases). There are 12 residues in the CDR3. Germline V gene data show CDR1 as SGHAT and CDR2 as FQNNGV. The germline V and J ends were trimmed by 5 bases and 3 bases, with 8 bases remaining between them. The DNA of the CDR3 is TGTGCCAGCAGCCCGGACTTCTACGAGCAGTACTTC. This translates into CASSPDFYEQYF.

This clonotype was found many times. The chain links TRBV5-5 to TRBJ2-1; 8 nucleotides match TRBD2. This CDR3 comprises 15 residues. The V and J ends lost 4 bases and 7 bases, in that order; junction bases with no gene match: 10. Germline assignment: CDR1 SGHKS and CDR2 YYEKEE (reference sequence). CDR3 DNA sequence: TGTGCCAGCAGCACCGGGACTAGTACATGGAATGAGCAGTTCTTC. This gives the protein CASSTGTSTWNEQFF.

Turning to this clonotype: Given a much more abundant clone one base away, this may be a read error. This chain uses TRBV6-1 with TRBJ1-5; D ambiguous. The CDR3 runs to 16 residues. Germline V gene data show CDR1 as MNHNS and CDR2 as SASEGT. V shed 4 bases and J shed 4 bases, with 17 bases lying between them. CDR3 amino acids: CASSVHDGDRNQPQHF. Written as DNA, the CDR3 is TGTGCCAGCAGTGTCCACGACGGGGATCGGAATCAGCCCCAGCATTTT.

The genes are TRBV28 and TRBJ1-1; D call uncertain. The CDR3 consists of 14 residues. Germline CDR1 is MDHEN and CDR2 is SYDVKM. Trimming took off 3 bases at V and 7 bases at J, with 15 bases between the two ends. CDR3 in DNA: TGTGCCAGCAGTTTTGCCTATGCGAACCTTGAAGCTTTCTTT. Amino acids: CASSFAYANLEAFF.

On this clonotype itself: As the CDR3 is not closed by the conserved phenylalanine or tryptophan, this likely results from a read error. This chain connects TRBV11-2 to TRBJ2-5; D is unresolved. Germline-derived CDR1 and CDR2 are SGHAT and FQNNGV. V dropped 5 bases and J dropped 5 bases, with 15 bases sitting between them. The CDR3 contains 14 residues. The CDR3 bases are TGTGCCAGCAGCCTCCTGACTCCTTCGGAGACCCAGTACTCC. Protein product: CASSLLTPSETQYS.

This clonotype was seen more than once but under ten times. A read error may be the cause here, since a much bigger clone is one base away. The chain links TRBV5-4 to TRBJ2-7; D might be TRBD2 (5 bases). Trimming took off 4 bases at V and 5 bases at J, with 16 bases between the two ends. Germline V gives CDR1 SGHNT, CDR2 YYREEE (reference sequence). The CDR3 sequence is 14 residues long. CDR3 loop: CASSAGAGVDEQYF. The CDR3 region has the DNA TGTGCCAGCAGCGCGGGCGCGGGTGTCGACGAGCAGTACTTC.

This sequence joins TRBV29-1 and TRBJ2-3; D is ambiguous. Germline V lookup: CDR1 SQVTM, CDR2 ANQGSEA. This CDR3 comprises 15 residues. V lost 0 bases and J lost 1, with 11 bases in between. This chain's CDR3 is CSVEDSRAGTDTQYF. CDR3 bases: TGCAGCGTTGAAGATAGTAGGGCTGGCACAGATACGCAGTATTTT.

The J gene is TRBJ2-3, the V gene TRBV11-2; TRBD1 aligns across 7 bases. V lost 0 bases and J lost 3; bases outside the gene matches: 3. Germline CDR1 and CDR2: SGHAT and FQNNGV. This CDR3 is 15 amino acids long. This CDR3 is CASSLEGTETDTQYF. For the CDR3, the DNA is TGTGCCAGCAGCTTAGAGGGGACAGAGACAGATACGCAGTATTTT.

Points on this clonotype: Possible read error: a much larger clone is one base away. V gene TRBV10-3 combines with J gene TRBJ1-1; D is uncertain. From germline, CDR1 is ENHRY and CDR2 SYGVKD. Trimming cost V 9 bases and J 1 base, with 9 bases left between them. This CDR3 is 12 amino acids long. The CDR3 region has the DNA TGTGCCATTAAACGGGAGAACACTGAAGCTTTCTTT. Its protein product is CAIKRENTEAFF.

The rearrangement uses TRBV11-2 and TRBJ2-5, with 14 bases fitting TRBD2. With V trimmed by 10 bases and J by 4 bases, 8 bases remained unmatched. CDR1 SGHAT and CDR2 FQNNGV come from the germline V gene. The CDR3 extends over 15 amino acids. This CDR3 is CATTLGLAGGETQYF. The DNA for the CDR3 is TGTGCCACCACCTTAGGACTAGCGGGAGGAGAGACCCAGTACTTC.

In the case of this clonotype: One end of the junction does not line up with germline, which may come from a read error. The V call is TRBV24-1, the J call TRBJ2-2; weak D call: TRBD2 (5 bases). Germline CDR1 KGHDR, CDR2 SFDVKD. The CDR3 runs 14 residues. The CDR3 region has the DNA TGTGCCACTGCCCCCTCCTCAAACACCGGGGAGATGTTTTTT. This translates into CATAPSSNTGEMFF.

This clonotype showed up many times. The final CDR3 position lacks the conserved phenylalanine or tryptophan, pointing to a likely read error. The DNA is omitted, as the CDR3 cannot be located on it reliably, and the CDR3 follows TCRdb's listing. This chain joins TRBV12-3 or TRBV12-4 and TRBJ2-3; the table gives TRBD2 as D, unverified against the DNA. The CDR3 sequence runs 12 residues, both termini included. CDR3 amino acids: CASSFQREGLLM.

The chain couples TRBV21-1 to TRBJ1-4; the table's D gene call, TRBD1, was not cross checked with the DNA. TRBV21-1 is reported as a pseudogene. This CDR3 is built from 18 residues. The CDR3 DNA sequence: TGTGCCAGCAGCAAATTCATGGGAGGGGGCGCGGCTAATGAAAAACTGTTTTTT. It encodes CASSKFMGGGAANEKLFF.

In regard to this clonotype: A much larger clone is a single base away; this may be a read error. The V gene is TRBV6-1, the J gene TRBJ2-1; D call uncertain. The CDR3 is 15 residues long. CDR1 is MNHNS and CDR2 is SASEGT in the germline V gene. For the CDR3, the DNA is TGTGCCAGCAGTGCTATAGAACCTTCTCTTGATGAGCACTTCTTC. It specifies CASSAIEPSLDEHFF.

This clonotype was picked up a small number of times. V gene TRBV28 combines with J gene TRBJ2-6, with 8 bases matching TRBD1. This CDR3 spans 16 amino acids. Germline CDR1 MDHEN, CDR2 SYDVKM. V gave up 7 bases and J gave up 0 bases; unmatched junction bases: 5. The CDR3 loop reads CASTGGFFSGANVLTF. In nucleotides, the CDR3 is TGTGCCAGCACAGGGGGCTTTTTCTCTGGGGCCAACGTCCTGACTTTC.